In its sample, the clone carrying this T cell receptor (beta chain) was seen once. From alopecia areata patients, lesional scalp punch biopsies and peripheral blood were collected. This sample is drawn from a study of CD8+ T cells in alopecia areata. Looking at the study overall: Tofacitinib treatment spanned 6 to 18 months, with 6 months off drug afterward.

CDR1 is SGHTA and CDR2 is FQGNSA in the germline V gene. The V and J ends lost 1 base and 4 bases, in that order; junction bases with no gene match: 8. CDR3 length: 17 amino acids. Sequencing templates came from extracted RNA that was reverse transcribed into cDNA. Clones were sequenced by immunoSEQ multiplex PCR, and TCRdb holds only the in-frame ones, with some missing. The profile shows some 110,000 clones, less than 45% of them singletons. This receptor was identified in a human donor with alopecia areata. This chain uses TRBV7-2 with TRBJ2-1, with TRBD2 identical over 9 bases. The sequenced sample was CD4+ T cells sorted from blood. This CDR3 is CASSLVPTSGGYNEQFF. CDR3 bases: TGTGCCAGCAGCTTAGTCCCGACTAGCGGAGGGTACAATGAGCAGTTCTTC.